Below, 27 T cell receptor beta chains from the same sample are listed, as sequenced in a study of cytomegalovirus exposure and HLA in healthy donors. Primers for the PCR totalled 60 Vbeta and 13 Jbeta. Sequencing was performed with immunoSEQ multiplex PCR; in TCRdb, only in-frame clones are kept and a portion is missing. This table holds 190,000 or so clones, 75% to 90% found once. The material sequenced was PBMCs. Receptors originate from a woman in her fifties or sixties in good health and CMV-seropositive.

This rearrangement joins TRBV6-5 to TRBJ2-1, with 7 bases that match TRBD1. Germline assignment: CDR1 MNHEY and CDR2 SVGAGI. This CDR3 spans 15 amino acids. Trimming at V came to 6 bases and at J to 2 bases, leaving 7 bases not matched to a gene. The CDR3 nucleotides read TGTGCCAGCAGATCCGACAGGGTCCCCTACAATGAGCAGTTCTTC. It translates to CASRSDRVPYNEQFF.

The rearrangement uses TRBV10-1 and TRBJ2-1; TRBD2 aligns across 7 bases. Germline V CDR1 and CDR2: WNHNN, SYGVQD (reference sequence). The CDR3 totals 16 residues. Trimming took 0 bases from V and 9 from J; bases not matched to a gene: 11. The CDR3 region is CASSESLPGRAGEQFF. For the CDR3, the DNA is TGCGCCAGCAGTGAGTCCCTGCCAGGGAGGGCAGGTGAGCAGTTCTTC.

The chain carries TRBV7-2 and TRBJ2-2, with 8 bases lining up with TRBD1. The CDR3 contains 15 residues. V was clipped by 5 bases and J by 3 bases; unmatched bases: 5. Germline lookup yields CDR1 SGHTA and CDR2 FQGNSA. Here the CDR3 reads CASSMGQADTGELFF. The CDR3 bases are TGTGCCAGCAGCATGGGACAGGCGGACACCGGGGAGCTGTTTTTT.

This sequence joins TRBV18 and TRBJ2-4; 16 nucleotides line up with TRBD2. V trimming: 3 bases; J trimming: 3 bases; junction bases outside the gene matches: 8. CDR3 length: 19 amino acids. Per the germline V gene, CDR1 is KGHSH and CDR2 is LQKENI. This chain's CDR3 is CASSPGTSGGALDKNIQYF. The CDR3 DNA sequence: TGTGCCAGCTCACCCGGGACTAGCGGGGGGGCCCTCGACAAAAACATTCAGTACTTC.

DNA of the CDR3: TGTGCCAGTAGTCCGAGCCTAGGACAGGGGGTAGTTGGACAGCCCCAGCATTTT. It is translated as CASSPSLGQGVVGQPQHF. V and J are TRBV19 and TRBJ1-5; TRBD1 matches at 10 bases. Germline V lookup: CDR1 LNHDA, CDR2 SQIVND (reference sequence). The CDR3 covers 18 residues. The V segment lost 5 bases and the J segment 7 bases; nucleotides outside the gene matches: 17.

The count of this clone is one. The chain links TRBV5-4 to TRBJ2-5, with a possible D match to TRBD1 (6 bases). Germline CDR1 SGHNT, CDR2 YYREEE (reference sequence). There are 13 residues in the CDR3. V was trimmed by 2 bases and J by 2 bases, leaving 7 bases between them. The CDR3 DNA reads as TGTGCCAGCAGCTTTCAGGGGCAAGAGACCCAGTACTTC. Residues: CASSFQGQETQYF.

The gene calls are TRBV27 and TRBJ2-7, with TRBD2 matching over 14 bases. V shed 5 bases, J shed 3 bases, and the junction held 3 bases outside the gene matches. The CDR3 length is 15 residues. Germline values: CDR1 MNHEY, CDR2 SMNVEV (reference sequence). CDR3 sequence (DNA): TGTGCCAGCAGTACTGGGACTAGCGGGAGCTACGAGCAGTACTTC. Its translation: CASSTGTSGSYEQYF.

The chain has TRBV27 and TRBJ1-2; no clear D gene. The germline V gene has CDR1 MNHEY and CDR2 SMNVEV (reference sequence). The V end was cut by 0 bases, the J end by 3 bases, with 11 bases between. CDR3 length equals 15 residues. CDR3 residues: CASSLSAQAYYGYTF. The CDR3 DNA sequence: TGTGCCAGCAGTTTATCGGCCCAGGCCTACTATGGCTACACCTTC.

The rearrangement joins TRBV7-6 to TRBJ1-1; the D is unclear. The length of the CDR3 is 12 residues. V lost 5 bases and J lost 1, with 5 bases in between. Per the germline V gene, CDR1 is SGHVS and CDR2 is FNYEAQ. CDR3 amino acids: CASSKANTEAFF. CDR3 in DNA: TGTGCCAGCAGCAAAGCGAACACTGAAGCTTTCTTT.

The chain employs TRBV28 and TRBJ1-1, with a weak D call TRBD1 (5 bases). From germline, CDR1 is MDHEN and CDR2 SYDVKM. V was pared by 3 bases and J by 0 bases, with 14 bases between. The CDR3 spans 16 residues. DNA of the CDR3: TGTGCCAGCAGTTTGGAACACGACAGCTTGAACACTGAAGCTTTCTTT. It translates to CASSLEHDSLNTEAFF.

The CDR3 DNA follows: TGTGCCAGCAGTCAAGGGGGCCGTAATGAAAAACTGTTTTTT. Translated, it gives CASSQGGRNEKLFF. This sequence joins TRBV6-5 and TRBJ1-4; 7 positions agree with TRBD1. The CDR3 extends over 14 amino acids. Germline trimming cut 5 bases from V and 4 bases from J; bases unmatched to any gene: 4. CDR1 and CDR2 from the germline V gene are MNHEY and SVGAGI.

In its sample, this clone was seen a few times. This sequence joins TRBV2 and TRBJ1-2, with D unclear. V lost 7 bases, J lost 9 bases, and 12 bases lay in between. The length of the CDR3 is 11 residues. Per the germline V gene, CDR1 is SNHLY and CDR2 is FYNNEI. CDR3 sequence (DNA): TGTGCCAGCACAAATCAGGATCGCTACACCTTC. Translating it yields CASTNQDRYTF.

V and J are TRBV18 and TRBJ1-1, with 7 bases identical to TRBD1. CDR1 and CDR2 from the germline V gene are KGHSH and LQKENI. J was trimmed by 4 bases and V by 5 bases; bases with no gene match: 10. The CDR3 spans 15 residues. DNA of the CDR3: TGTGCCAGCTCAAACAGACAGGGCCCCGGCACTGAAGCTTTCTTT. It yields the protein CASSNRQGPGTEAFF.

The V gene is TRBV7-9, the J gene TRBJ2-6; 9 bases are shared with TRBD1. The germline gives CDR1 SEHNR, CDR2 FQNEAQ (reference sequence). After removal of 5 bases from V and 0 bases from J, the junction contained 11 bases not matched to a gene. The CDR3 has 19 amino acids. Written as DNA, the CDR3 is TGTGCCAGCAGCCCGACCCAGGGACAGGGACTCTCTGGGGCCAACGTCCTGACTTTC. It is translated as CASSPTQGQGLSGANVLTF.

The gene calls are TRBV6-4 and TRBJ1-2; 9 bases agree with TRBD1. The CDR3 totals 15 residues. CDR1 is MRHNA, CDR2 SNTAGT, per germline. J lost 3 bases, V lost 2 bases, and 4 bases had no gene match. The CDR3 nucleotides read TGTGCCAGCAGTGACGGAACAGGGGGCGACTATGGCTACACCTTC. Its translation is CASSDGTGGDYGYTF.

The gene calls are TRBV10-2 and TRBJ2-1; 11 bases map to TRBD1. CDR1 WSHSY and CDR2 SAAADI come from the germline V gene. The CDR3 runs 13 residues. V shed 6 bases and J 6 bases; nucleotides not matched to a gene: 1. The CDR3 DNA follows: TGCGCCAGCAGAGGGACAGGGGGCAATGAGCAGTTCTTC. Residues: CASRGTGGNEQFF.

This clone has more than one count but fewer than ten. The CDR3 loop is CASSPMRQIDIQYF. The DNA for the CDR3 is TGTGCCAGCAGCCCTATGCGGCAGATAGACATTCAGTACTTC. V and J are TRBV5-8 and TRBJ2-4, with no clear D. The CDR3 consists of 14 residues. The germline CDR1 and CDR2 sequences are SGHTS and YDEGEE. Trimming stripped 4 bases from V and 8 bases from J, with 16 bases between.

The chain carries TRBV18 and TRBJ2-1; D gene uncertain. Germline CDR1 is KGHSH and CDR2 is LQKENI. The CDR3 is 14 amino acids. V was cut by 1 base and J by 9 bases, with 13 bases left in between. The chain's CDR3 is CASSPRAVVSEQFF. The CDR3 nucleotides read TGTGCCAGCTCACCACGAGCCGTCGTGAGTGAGCAGTTCTTC.

V and J are TRBV29-1 and TRBJ1-2, with no clear D. Germline-derived CDR1 and CDR2 are SQVTM and ANQGSEA. V was clipped by 3 bases and J by 0 bases, with 8 bases between them. This CDR3 contains 13 residues. CDR3 nucleotides: TGCAGCGTTGAGCACTGGTCTAACTATGGCTACACCTTC. Amino acid sequence: CSVEHWSNYGYTF.

The chain combines TRBV10-2 with TRBJ2-5; 9 bases fit TRBD2. Gene TRBJ2-7 matches the end of the DNA better, so the J call may be wrong. The CDR3 is 15 amino acids. Looked up from germline, CDR1 is WSHSY and CDR2 is SAAADI. The CDR3 spells CASSFSGRNSYEQYF. In nucleotides, the CDR3 is TGCGCCAGCAGTTTCAGCGGGAGGAACTCCTACGAGCAGTACTTC.

The rearrangement joins TRBV5-4 to TRBJ2-2, with D possibly matching TRBD1 (5 bases). V was shortened by 2 bases and J by 0 bases, with 14 bases between the two germline ends. The CDR3 loop spans 17 amino acids. CDR1 is SGHNT and CDR2 is YYREEE in the germline V gene (reference sequence). The CDR3 sequence: CASSLLRQTSNTGELFF. The CDR3, as DNA: TGTGCCAGCAGCTTACTGAGACAGACCTCGAACACCGGGGAGCTGTTTTTT.

This rearrangement joins TRBV29-1 to TRBJ2-2; D is uncertain. CDR1 and CDR2 from the germline V gene are SQVTM and ANQGSEA. The CDR3 is 12 residues long. Trimming stripped 7 bases from V and 1 base from J, with 7 bases between. The CDR3: CSDSWNTGELFF. The CDR3 nucleotides are TGCAGCGATTCCTGGAACACCGGGGAGCTGTTTTTT.

This sequence joins TRBV29-1 and TRBJ1-2; 7 bases fit TRBD1. This CDR3 has 12 amino acids. Germline V lookup: CDR1 SQVTM, CDR2 ANQGSEA. With V trimmed by 6 bases and J by 3 bases, 4 bases remained unmatched. The CDR3 is CSVSQGHYGYTF. CDR3 bases: TGCAGCGTGTCACAGGGGCACTATGGCTACACCTTC.

The rearrangement links TRBV28 to TRBJ1-6, with a weak D call TRBD1 (6 bases). CDR1 MDHEN and CDR2 SYDVKM come from the germline V gene. The germline V and J ends were trimmed by 4 bases and 0 bases, with 16 bases remaining between them. This CDR3 spans 18 amino acids. The CDR3 nucleotides are TGTGCCAGCAGTTACGGCCTAAGGGGGAGCTCCTATAATTCACCCCTCCACTTT. Amino acids: CASSYGLRGSSYNSPLHF.

The chain has TRBV9 and TRBJ2-5; 11 nucleotides match TRBD2. V lost 4 bases, J lost 4 bases, and 9 bases stayed unmatched. The CDR3 covers 16 residues. Germline V gives CDR1 SGDLS, CDR2 YYNGEE. The CDR3, as DNA: TGTGCCAGCAGCCCCGAACTAGCGGGAGAGGTAGAGACCCAGTACTTC. Its protein is CASSPELAGEVETQYF.

This clone occurred a few times. The rearrangement uses TRBV18 and TRBJ2-1; 13 positions agree with TRBD2. This CDR3 contains 16 residues. Per germline, CDR1 KGHSH and CDR2 LQKENI. Trimming cost V 5 bases and J 7 bases; bases outside gene matches: 8. This CDR3 is CASSLGLAGAGNEQFF. CDR3 nucleotides: TGTGCCAGCTCATTAGGACTAGCGGGAGCAGGAAATGAGCAGTTCTTC.

The rearrangement joins TRBV7-2 to TRBJ2-1; TRBD2 might be the D (6 bases). Germline V gives CDR1 SGHTA, CDR2 FQGNSA. This CDR3 has 15 amino acids. V was pared by 4 bases and J by 4 bases, with 14 bases between. This chain's CDR3 is CASSSGVGGYNEQFF. In DNA, the CDR3 is TGTGCCAGCAGCTCGGGGGTAGGCGGGTACAATGAGCAGTTCTTC. Using reference TRBV7-2 and TRBJ2-1 for the parts outside the CDR3, the full variable domain is GAGVSQSPSNKVTEKGKDVELRCDPISGHTALYWYRQSLGQGLEFLIYFQGNSAPDKSGLPSDRFSAERTGGSVSTLTIQRTQQEDSAVYLCASSSGVGGYNEQFFGPGTRLTVL.